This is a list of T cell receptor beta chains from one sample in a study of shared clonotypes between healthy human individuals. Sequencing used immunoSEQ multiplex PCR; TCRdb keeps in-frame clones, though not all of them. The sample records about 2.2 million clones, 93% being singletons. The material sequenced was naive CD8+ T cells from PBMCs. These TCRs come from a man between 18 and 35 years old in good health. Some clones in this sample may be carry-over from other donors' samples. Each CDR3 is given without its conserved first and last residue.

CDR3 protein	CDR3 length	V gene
ASSQVGLNHYEQY	13	TRBV4-2
ASRGQRRQETQY	12	TRBV10-1
ASSVGQGGPNEKLF	14	TRBV9
ASGYGLSTDTQY	12	TRBV12-5
ASSDDMSYGYT	11	TRBV9
ASSSTPRGLSYEQY	14	TRBV28
ASSVATDSSYEQY	13	TRBV9
ASSGIRDPTPNQPQH	15	TRBV6-1
ASSLFRTGDGYT	12	TRBV27
ASSEWGGGPEQF	12	TRBV25-1
ASSRAQGLYGYT	12	TRBV11-2
ASSYSLDQPQH	11	TRBV6-6
SVGSGAGEKLF	11	TRBV29-1
ASSQGDVGGETQY	13	TRBV4-3
ASSLAGTGTYEQY	13	TRBV27
ASSQLGTRWVEQY	13	TRBV14
ASPIRRRSDQETQY	14	TRBV7-8
AWSNLGPMNTEAF	13	TRBV30
ASSLGPLAGVTGELF	15	TRBV13
ATSRGRSITDTQY	13	TRBV15
ASSLAVGHEQF	11	TRBV7-8
ASSSPWDSPYEQY	13	TRBV7-8
ASSQEGREGAEQY	13	TRBV4-2
ASSQDYHEQY	10	TRBV4-1
ASSSGSARRENIQY	14	TRBV27
ASSQKGQGISGNTIY	15	TRBV4-2
ASSYGYFHT	9	TRBV7-9
ASSFRQDGSYEQY	13	TRBV5-1
ANRDSGTSVTGELF	14	TRBV2
ASSSSVLSRMNTEAF	15	TRBV28
ASQPLSYNEQF	11	TRBV10-2
ATSGRDIHNQPQH	13	TRBV15
ASSQTRWGGELF	12	TRBV14
ASSSLSGRDTDTQY	14	TRBV13
ASTKQRAGSYNEQF	14	TRBV19
ATQTSGMFYNEQF	13	TRBV15
ASSLGQDPLYEQY	13	TRBV7-9
ASSRTRNEQF	10	TRBV5-6
ATHGSRGISEQY	12	TRBV10-2
ASGEWTSGYNEQF	13	TRBV12-5
ASSQGFQVTEAF	12	TRBV4-1
ASSPRGANTEAF	12	TRBV27